The clone carrying this T cell receptor beta chain was seen only a few times. As yet, its antigen is unknown. This CDR3 region has 15 residues. Germline loops: CDR1 SGHRS, CDR2 YFSETQ. The V end was cut by 4 bases, the J end by 1 base, with 14 bases between. This entry comes from a study of T-cell memory formation after mild COVID-19. Study observations and caveats: The appearance of some responding clones in pre-infection memory suggested that cross-reactive memory joined. Whereas later expanders leaned CD4+, clones contracting day 15 to 85 showed a balanced CD4/CD8 makeup.

TCR alpha and TCR beta cDNA libraries with sample barcodes and UMIs came from 5'RACE using constant-segment primers. One entry per CDR3 protein, called by TCRdb with MiXCR from the 5' RACE reads. The profile shows about 110,000 distinct CDR3 sequences, roughly 19% of them singletons. Sequenced material: PBMCs or a T cell subset sorted from them (not recorded which). The chain carries TRBV5-1 and TRBJ2-5; D might be TRBD2 (6 bases). This TCR derives from a man younger than 30 who had mild COVID-19 (a few samples of this study predate the infection). Cell type and time point are not known. CDR3 amino acids: CASSRGGSGQETQYF. The CDR3 nucleotides read TGCGCCAGCAGCCGAGGAGGTAGCGGCCAAGAGACCCAGTACTTC.